The following is a T cell receptor (beta chain) sequence with its context. This clone was counted a few times. Its specific antigen is unknown. Base-call qualities are not available, and no considerably larger clone is one nucleotide away. This sample stems from a study of cytomegalovirus exposure and HLA in healthy donors (dated by TCRdb to between 2016 and 2019). A note on the overall study: According to an earlier analysis of around 600 of the donors, 150 million to 200 million T cells yielded over 100 million unique TCR beta sequences and approximately 300 Gb of sequence data. An early release covering 550 to 700 HLA-typed donors comprised about 320 gigabases of sequencing data and approximately 85 million unique TCR sequences. The genetic ancestry cluster associated with self-reported Caucasian donors included around 76% of the 350 to 500 genotyped donors. The study aimed to test whether cataloging public T cell receptors could reveal signatures of past pathogen exposure. The study used immunosequencing to profile the T cell repertoires of hundreds of subjects and linked those repertoires to cytomegalovirus serostatus. Along with the roughly 610-subject first cohort, a separate validation cohort of around 110 different subjects was used. The study combined high-throughput TCR immunosequencing, statistical association of individual TCRs with disease status, and machine learning to predict cytomegalovirus infection status. To study patterns of TCR occurrence, a later analysis re-analyzed previously published TCR beta repertoires from under 750 donors and added high-resolution HLA genotyping. In the later analysis, no new phenotypic data were used to find candidate immune exposures; instead, reliance was placed on TCR beta sequences and their occurrence across donors. To decide whether each TCR beta V gene segment behaved as functional or pseudogenic, an earlier analysis of fewer than 750 of the donors relied on high-throughput TCR beta sequencing. Alongside the repertoire data, information on donor age, sex, ethnicity and CMV serostatus was compiled. In a later genetic analysis, genome-wide SNP genotypes for about 55% of the roughly 700 donors were used, and that subset was treated as a discovery cohort. Every repertoire in the discovery cohort had been generated on one and the same sequencing platform. Both class I and class II loci were covered by HLA typing, at four-digit resolution. The number of typed donors differed by locus: about 629-630 for A, B, C, DRB1 and DQB1; about 520 for DQA1; roughly 600 for DPA1; and around 490 for DPB1. A few DR-DQ haplotypes were handled as single units for association and clustering because linkage in the cohort was strong. On average, roughly 240,000 unique TCR beta nucleotide sequences were sequenced per donor among several hundred genotyped donors of the cohort, with around 19% of those sequences being non-productive. Summary of the overall study and its limitations: A later analysis reported that several top co-occurrence clusters appeared linked to parvovirus B19, influenza, CMV and Epstein-Barr virus. Most TCR sequences were observed very rarely across donors, whereas some public TCRs were present in many individuals. Because counts were too low, about 15 rarely observed V segments, including chromosome 9 orphons, were left out of the earlier analysis of 500 to 750 of the donors. Linkage disequilibrium might explain the correlated functional status among segregating V segments, but an unknown experimental factor could not be excluded. The presence/absence analyses assumed that sequencing depth was roughly uniform across donors, and that assumption may not be true. In a later analysis, TCR association rates were found to vary across HLA loci, with the most associated TCRs seen for DRB1 alleles and the fewest for HLA-C alleles. In a later analysis, most CMV-associated TCR beta chains were found to appear HLA-restricted, with HLA associations seemingly driven largely by CMV exposure. Compared with equally common non-associated chains, HLA-associated TCR beta chains in a later analysis were more clonally expanded and had lower generation probabilities. In vitro tests confirmed that a few of the cytomegalovirus-associated TCR beta chains recognize cytomegalovirus antigens. In an earlier analysis of 450 to 750 of the donors, most TCR beta V segments appeared in productive rearrangements about 90% or about 30% of the time, broadly matching IMGT annotations. In both the original and validation cohorts, the classifier was reported to diagnose cytomegalovirus status with high specificity and sensitivity. It was suggested by the authors that the approach could potentially be generalized to other disease states and immunological phenotypes. In a later genetic analysis, a missense DCLRE1C variant was associated with V-gene and J-gene trimming of TCR beta chains, and the association was replicated in an independent cohort. A total of some 180 TCR beta chains were listed by the study as associated with cytomegalovirus. In a later analysis, around 15,000 TCR beta sequences were associated with specific HLA alleles at a false discovery rate of 0.05. When HLA alleles, especially DR and DQ, strongly co-occurred, TCR associations were difficult to assign to individual alleles. Because some donors lacked HLA typing at each locus, the association tests relied only on the typed subset. The only immune exposure information available for the cohort was CMV serostatus. A further reported finding was that TCR beta sequences accurately predicted the HLA-A and HLA-B alleles for most subjects in the first cohort. A cluster of highly shared sequence variants was judged likely to represent a technical artifact of the sequencing pipeline. In this cohort, only TCR beta chains were sequenced, and detectable features were limited by the absence of alpha or paired-chain data. According to a later genetic analysis, donors in an Asian-associated ancestry cluster had fewer N-insertions in productive TCRs than the roughly 700-donor mean.

The library relied on the immunoSEQ multiplex PCR assay. A mixture of 60 forward primers for TCR Vbeta segments and 13 reverse primers for TCR Jbeta segments was used in the multiplex PCR. The CDR3 region of rearranged TCR beta genes was amplified from genomic DNA by a multiplex PCR assay. On the Illumina HiSeq System, the amplified TCR beta libraries were sequenced as 87-base-pair reads. Per the authors' processing: A later analysis tallied 75 million to 95 million unique TCR beta chains across the 666 repertoires, and approximately 12 million of those chains were shared by two or more donors. A nearest-neighbor algorithm error-corrected the raw reads and collapsed the reads into unique sequences, merging closely related sequences to remove PCR and sequencing errors. To assign V, D and J gene segments, CDR3 sequences were aligned to IMGT reference sequences. For a sequence to be retained, a match of at least six nucleotides was required to both a V gene segment and a J gene segment. Rearrangements were called productive when the CDR3 lacked stop codons and stayed in frame with V and J; all others were non-productive. Following IMGT convention, CDR3 was defined as the stretch from the second conserved V-encoded cysteine to the conserved J-encoded phenylalanine. Sequences without an unambiguous match to a single V gene segment were excluded from the earlier analysis of almost 600 of the donors. An earlier analysis of a few hundred of the donors called V segments functional above 56.7% productive rearrangements and segregating when the between-donor standard deviation exceeded 5%. A statistical classification framework was built for diagnosing cytomegalovirus status from the catalog of TCR beta chain sequences. In a later analysis, TCR nucleotide sequences were compared against IMGT/GENE-DB human TR gene sequences so that V and J genes could be assigned. In a later analysis, CDR3 sequences and most-parsimonious VDJ recombination scenarios were assigned using the TCRdist pipeline. A later analysis defined each TCR beta chain by its CDR3 amino acid sequence plus V-gene family, and excluded reads lacking a unique V-gene family. To address suspected cross-contamination and a sequencing artifact, a later analysis removed a few hundred highly shared, low-generation-probability nucleotide sequences. In a later analysis, a clonal expansion index for each public chain was calculated from normalized within-repertoire ranks of inferred template counts. A later analysis computed generation probabilities with a VDJ recombination model fitted to out-of-frame rearrangements, and checked the results against IGoR. A later analysis scored TCR-TCR, TCR-HLA and TCR-CMV co-occurrence with hypergeometric tests, applying a repertoire-size bias correction to TCR pairs. A later analysis estimated false discovery rates by permuting HLA or CMV assignments 20 times. In a later analysis, co-occurring TCRs were grouped with DBSCAN, and TCRdist sequence similarity was added when clustering was performed within HLA-allele-positive subsets. For co-occurrence clustering, repertoires with fewer than 30,000 or more than 120,000 public chains were excluded, along with a handful of repertoires with anomalous nucleotide sharing. TCRdb's version of the immuneACCESS table is confined to in-frame rearrangements and falls short of the full clone set. An unresolved V gene accounts for under half of the shortfall where checked; the remainder is of unknown origin. V, J and clone size are those of that table, while D and trimming were read from the DNA. Across this sample there are fewer than 100,000 clones, with approximately 7.1% seen only once. 2.3% of the sample rests with the top ten.

In total, approximately 690 healthy bone marrow donors made up the cohort. At the time of sampling, every cohort member was nominally healthy, though immune exposures that went unrecorded were likely present. The donor tested CMV seronegative, placing the donor among the 350 to 400 seronegative members of the cohort. A peripheral blood sample was provided by each donor, and peripheral blood mononuclear cells were used for TCR beta sequencing. The Qiagen DNeasy Blood Extraction Kit was used to extract genomic DNA from the blood cell samples. The receptor was derived from a man aged 45-60 years in good health and CMV-seronegative. The sequencing sample was made of PBMCs.

The bases read TGTGCCAGCAGCCAAACAGGGGGCGACACTGAAGCTTTCTTT. It codes for CASSQTGGDTEAFF. The rearranged chain carries TRBV7-9 and TRBJ1-1; TRBD1 lines up with 9 middle nucleotides. Trimming removed 5 bases from V and 3 bases from J; the gene matches leave 4 bases unexplained. From a lookup of the germline V gene (reference sequence), CDR1 and CDR2 are SEHNR and FQNEAQ. Its CDR3 holds 14 amino acids, cysteine through phenylalanine. Just CDR3 DNA is preserved here, 42 bases in frame from base 1.